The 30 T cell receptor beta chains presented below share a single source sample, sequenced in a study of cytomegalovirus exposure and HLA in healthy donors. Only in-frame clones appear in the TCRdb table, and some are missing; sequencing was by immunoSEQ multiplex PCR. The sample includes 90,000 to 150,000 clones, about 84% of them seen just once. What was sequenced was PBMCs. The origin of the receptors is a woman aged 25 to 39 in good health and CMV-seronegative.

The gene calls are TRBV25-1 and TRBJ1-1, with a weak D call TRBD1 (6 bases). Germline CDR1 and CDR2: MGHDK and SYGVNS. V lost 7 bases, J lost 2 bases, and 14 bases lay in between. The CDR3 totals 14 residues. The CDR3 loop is CASTEDSFNTEAFF. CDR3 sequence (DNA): TGTGCCAGCACCGAGGACAGTTTTAACACTGAAGCTTTCTTT.

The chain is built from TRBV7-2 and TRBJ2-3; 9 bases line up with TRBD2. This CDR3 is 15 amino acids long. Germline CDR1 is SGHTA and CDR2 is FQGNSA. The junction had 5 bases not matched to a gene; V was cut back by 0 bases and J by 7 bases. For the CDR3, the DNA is TGTGCCAGCAGCTTAGCGGGACTAGCTTCAAATACGCAGTATTTT. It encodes CASSLAGLASNTQYF.

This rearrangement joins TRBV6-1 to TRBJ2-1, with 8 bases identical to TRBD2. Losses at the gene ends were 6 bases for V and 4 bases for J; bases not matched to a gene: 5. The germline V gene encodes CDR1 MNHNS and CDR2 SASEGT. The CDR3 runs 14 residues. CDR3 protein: CASSGLAGYNEQFF. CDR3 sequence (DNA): TGTGCCAGCAGCGGACTAGCCGGGTACAATGAGCAGTTCTTC.

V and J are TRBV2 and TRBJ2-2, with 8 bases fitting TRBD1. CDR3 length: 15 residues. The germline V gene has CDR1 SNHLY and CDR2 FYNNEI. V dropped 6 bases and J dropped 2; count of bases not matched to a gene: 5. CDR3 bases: TGTGCCAGCAGGTTCGACAGGGGTAACACCGGGGAGCTGTTTTTT. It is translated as CASRFDRGNTGELFF.

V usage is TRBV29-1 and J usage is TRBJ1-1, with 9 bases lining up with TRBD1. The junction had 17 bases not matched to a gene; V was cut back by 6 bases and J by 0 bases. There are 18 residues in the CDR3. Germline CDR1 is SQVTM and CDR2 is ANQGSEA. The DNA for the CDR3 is TGCAGCGTAATCCCTAGGGACAGGGCATTTCCTTTGAACACTGAAGCTTTCTTT. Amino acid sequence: CSVIPRDRAFPLNTEAFF.

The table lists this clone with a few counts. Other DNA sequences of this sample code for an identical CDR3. CDR3 in DNA: TGTGCCAGCTCACCACCAACAGAGTCCTATGGCTACACCTTC. Translated, it gives CASSPPTESYGYTF. The V gene is TRBV18, the J gene TRBJ1-2; D is undetermined. The CDR3 loop spans 14 amino acids. Trimming took 0 bases from V and 4 from J, leaving 9 bases between them. The germline V gene has CDR1 KGHSH and CDR2 LQKENI.

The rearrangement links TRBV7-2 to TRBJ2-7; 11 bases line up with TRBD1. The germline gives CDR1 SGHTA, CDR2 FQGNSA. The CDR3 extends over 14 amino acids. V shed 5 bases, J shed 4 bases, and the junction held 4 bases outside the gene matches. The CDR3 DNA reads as TGTGCCAGCAGCGCCGGGACAGGGGGATACGAGCAGTACTTC. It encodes CASSAGTGGYEQYF.

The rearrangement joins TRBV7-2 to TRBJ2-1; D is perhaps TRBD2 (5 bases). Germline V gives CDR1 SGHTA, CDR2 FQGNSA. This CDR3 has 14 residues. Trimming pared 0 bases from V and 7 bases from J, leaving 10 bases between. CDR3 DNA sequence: TGTGCCAGCAGCTTAGCCGCGGGCCCGAATGAGCAGTTCTTC. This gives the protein CASSLAAGPNEQFF.

Written as DNA, the CDR3 is TGCGCCAGCAGCCAAGACAGGTTCTACGAGCAGTACTTC. This translates into CASSQDRFYEQYF. This chain uses TRBV4-3 with TRBJ2-7; no reliable D call. Germline V gene sequence: CDR1 LGHNA, CDR2 YSLEER. V lost 0 bases, J lost 3 bases, and 6 bases lay in between. The CDR3 totals 13 residues.

Written as DNA, the CDR3 is TGCGCCAGCAGCACTCAGGGGGCGGACACTGAAGCTTTCTTT. Amino acids: CASSTQGADTEAFF. The rearrangement uses TRBV5-1 and TRBJ1-1; TRBD1 aligns across 8 bases. Germline CDR1 SGHRS, CDR2 YFSETQ. CDR3 length: 14 residues. J was trimmed by 3 bases and V by 4 bases; bases with no gene match: 5.

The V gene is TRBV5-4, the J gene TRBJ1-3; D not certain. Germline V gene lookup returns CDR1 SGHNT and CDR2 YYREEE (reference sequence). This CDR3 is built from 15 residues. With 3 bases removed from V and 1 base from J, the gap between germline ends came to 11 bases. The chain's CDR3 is CASSSFRESGNTIYF. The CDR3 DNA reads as TGTGCCAGCAGCTCATTTAGGGAGTCTGGAAACACCATATATTTT.

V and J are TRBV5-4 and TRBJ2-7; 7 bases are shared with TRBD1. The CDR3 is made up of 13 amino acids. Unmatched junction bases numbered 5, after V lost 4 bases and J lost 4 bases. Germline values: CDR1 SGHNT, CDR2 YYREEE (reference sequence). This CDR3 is CASSLGQEYEQYF. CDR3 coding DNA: TGTGCCAGCAGCCTCGGACAGGAGTACGAGCAGTACTTC.

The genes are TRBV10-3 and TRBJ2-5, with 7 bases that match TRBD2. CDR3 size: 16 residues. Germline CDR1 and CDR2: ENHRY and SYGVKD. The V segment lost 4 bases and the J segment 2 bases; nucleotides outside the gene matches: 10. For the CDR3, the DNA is TGTGCCATCAGTGTCCTGGGGGGGGTGTCACAAGAGACCCAGTACTTC. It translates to CAISVLGGVSQETQYF.

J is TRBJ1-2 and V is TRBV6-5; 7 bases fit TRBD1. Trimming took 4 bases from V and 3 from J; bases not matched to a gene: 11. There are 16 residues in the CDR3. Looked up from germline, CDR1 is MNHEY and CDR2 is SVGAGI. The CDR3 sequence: CASSWTGRRHDYGYTF. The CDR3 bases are TGTGCCAGCAGTTGGACAGGCCGTAGGCACGACTATGGCTACACCTTC.

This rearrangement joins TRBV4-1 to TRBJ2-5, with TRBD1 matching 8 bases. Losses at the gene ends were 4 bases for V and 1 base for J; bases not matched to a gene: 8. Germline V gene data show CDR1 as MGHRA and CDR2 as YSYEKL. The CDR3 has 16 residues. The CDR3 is CASSLRTGGTQETQYF. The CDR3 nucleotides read TGCGCCAGCAGCCTCCGAACAGGGGGGACCCAAGAGACCCAGTACTTC.

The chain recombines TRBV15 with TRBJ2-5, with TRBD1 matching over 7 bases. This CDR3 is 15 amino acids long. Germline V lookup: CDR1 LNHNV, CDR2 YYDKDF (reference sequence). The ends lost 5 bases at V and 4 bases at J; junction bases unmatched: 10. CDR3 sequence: CATSARGDRIETQYF. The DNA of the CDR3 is TGTGCCACCAGCGCCCGTGGGGACAGAATAGAGACCCAGTACTTC.

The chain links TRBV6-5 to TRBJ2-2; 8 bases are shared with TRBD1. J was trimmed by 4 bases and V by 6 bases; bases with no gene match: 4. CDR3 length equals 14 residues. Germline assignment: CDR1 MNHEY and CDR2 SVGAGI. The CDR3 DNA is TGTGCCAGCAGAAACAGGGGGTTCACCGGGGAGCTGTTTTTT. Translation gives CASRNRGFTGELFF.

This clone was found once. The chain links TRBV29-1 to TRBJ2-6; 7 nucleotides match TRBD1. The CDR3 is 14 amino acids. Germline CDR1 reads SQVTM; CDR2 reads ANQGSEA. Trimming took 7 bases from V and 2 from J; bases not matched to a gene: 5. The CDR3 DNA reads TGCAGCGCCCTACAGGGGACTGGGGCCAACGTCCTGACTTTC. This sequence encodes CSALQGTGANVLTF.

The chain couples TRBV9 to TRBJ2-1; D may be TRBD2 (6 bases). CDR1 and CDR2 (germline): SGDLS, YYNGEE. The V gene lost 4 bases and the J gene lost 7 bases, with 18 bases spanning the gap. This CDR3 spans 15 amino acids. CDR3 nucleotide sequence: TGTGCCAGCAGCCCTCTAGCGCTACCAGGGAATGAGCAGTTCTTC. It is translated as CASSPLALPGNEQFF.

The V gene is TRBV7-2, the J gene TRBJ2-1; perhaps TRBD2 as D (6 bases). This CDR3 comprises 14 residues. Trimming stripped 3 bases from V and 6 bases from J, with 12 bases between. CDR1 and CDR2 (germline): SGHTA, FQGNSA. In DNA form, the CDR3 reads TGTGCCAGCAGCTTGGCCGGGACTTCCAATGAGCAGTTCTTC. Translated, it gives CASSLAGTSNEQFF.

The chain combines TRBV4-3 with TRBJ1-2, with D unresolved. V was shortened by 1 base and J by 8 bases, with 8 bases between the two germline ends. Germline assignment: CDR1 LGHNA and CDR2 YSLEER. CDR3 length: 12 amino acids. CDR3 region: CASSQGPRGYTF. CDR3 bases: TGCGCCAGCAGCCAAGGACCCAGGGGCTACACCTTC.

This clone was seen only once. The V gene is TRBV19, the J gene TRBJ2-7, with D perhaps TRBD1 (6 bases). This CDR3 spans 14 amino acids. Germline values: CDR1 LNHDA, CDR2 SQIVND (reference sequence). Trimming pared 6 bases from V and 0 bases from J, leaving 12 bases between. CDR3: CASRGHGTSYEQYF. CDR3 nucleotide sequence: TGTGCCAGTAGGGGACACGGGACCTCCTACGAGCAGTACTTC. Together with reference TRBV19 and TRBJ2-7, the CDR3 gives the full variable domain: DGGITQSPKYLFRKEGQNVTLSCEQNLNHDAMYWYRQDPGQGLRLIYYSQIVNDFQKGDIAEGYSVSREKKESFPLTVTSAQKNPTAFYLCASRGHGTSYEQYFGPGTRLTVT.

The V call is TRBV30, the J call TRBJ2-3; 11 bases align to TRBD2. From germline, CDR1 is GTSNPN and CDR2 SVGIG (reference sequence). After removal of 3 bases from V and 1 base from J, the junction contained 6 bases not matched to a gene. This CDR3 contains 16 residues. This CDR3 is CAWRGLAAPRTDTQYF. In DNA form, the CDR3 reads TGTGCCTGGAGGGGACTAGCGGCCCCCCGCACAGATACGCAGTATTTT.

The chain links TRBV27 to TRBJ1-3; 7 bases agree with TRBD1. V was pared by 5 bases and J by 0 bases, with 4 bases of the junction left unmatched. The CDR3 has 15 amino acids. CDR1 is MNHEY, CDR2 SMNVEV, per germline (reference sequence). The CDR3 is CASSQGTASGNTIYF. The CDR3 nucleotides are TGTGCCAGCAGTCAAGGGACAGCCTCTGGAAACACCATATATTTT.

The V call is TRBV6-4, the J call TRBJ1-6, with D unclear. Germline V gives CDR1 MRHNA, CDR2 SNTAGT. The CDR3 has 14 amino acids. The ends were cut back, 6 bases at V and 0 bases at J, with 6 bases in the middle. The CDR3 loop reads CASRQSSYNSPLHF. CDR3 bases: TGTGCCAGCAGACAGAGCTCCTATAATTCACCCCTCCACTTT.

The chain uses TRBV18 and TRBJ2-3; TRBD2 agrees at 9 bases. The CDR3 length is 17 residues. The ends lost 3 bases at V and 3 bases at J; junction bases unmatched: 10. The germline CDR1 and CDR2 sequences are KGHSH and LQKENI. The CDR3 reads CASSPLPASGVTDTQYF. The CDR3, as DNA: TGTGCCAGCTCACCCCTGCCGGCTAGCGGGGTAACAGATACGCAGTATTTT.

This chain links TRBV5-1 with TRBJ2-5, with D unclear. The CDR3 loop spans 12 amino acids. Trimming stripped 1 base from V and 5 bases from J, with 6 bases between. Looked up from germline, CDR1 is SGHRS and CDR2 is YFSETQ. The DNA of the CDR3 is TGCGCCAGCAGCTTGTCGTCGGAGACCCAGTACTTC. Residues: CASSLSSETQYF.

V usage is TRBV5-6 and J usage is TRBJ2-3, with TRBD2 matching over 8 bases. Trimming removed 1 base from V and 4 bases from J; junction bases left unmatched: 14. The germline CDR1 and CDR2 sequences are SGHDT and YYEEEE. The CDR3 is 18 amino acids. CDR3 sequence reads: CASSLILAAPGAADTQYF. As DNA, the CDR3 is TGTGCCAGCAGCTTGATACTAGCGGCCCCCGGGGCGGCAGATACGCAGTATTTT.

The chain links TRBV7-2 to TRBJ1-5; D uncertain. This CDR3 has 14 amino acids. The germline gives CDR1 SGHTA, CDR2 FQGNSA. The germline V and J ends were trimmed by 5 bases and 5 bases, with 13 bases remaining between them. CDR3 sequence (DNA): TGTGCCAGCAGCCCACTGCCGGTGGATCAGCCCCAGCATTTT. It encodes CASSPLPVDQPQHF.

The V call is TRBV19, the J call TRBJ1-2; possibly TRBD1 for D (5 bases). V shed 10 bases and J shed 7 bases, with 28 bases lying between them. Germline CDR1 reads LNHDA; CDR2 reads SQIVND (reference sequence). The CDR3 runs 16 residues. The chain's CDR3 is CANDRGPGRLGGGYTF. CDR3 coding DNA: TGTGCCAACGACAGAGGTCCAGGGCGCCTCGGGGGTGGCTACACCTTC.